The T cell receptor beta chain described here comes from a study of T cell responses to AZD1222 COVID-19 vaccine. Study results and caveats: A mostly white British donor set with more females was recruited, and clonal diversity was possibly underestimated. At baseline, seropositivity was found in only a handful of AZD1222 recipients. Repertoire sampling occurred only after the peak T cell response.

This CDR3 has 16 residues. From germline, CDR1 is LGHNT and CDR2 FRNRAP. With 5 bases clipped from V and 4 bases from J, the junction kept 8 bases outside the gene matches. A remark on this clone: Antigen specificity is unknown.

The protocol was immunoSEQ multiplex PCR, while the TCRdb copy is restricted to in-frame clones and leaves out a portion. The data show roughly 93,000 clones, with nearly 90% seen just once and 2.8% held by the top ten. The V gene is TRBV12-5, the J gene TRBJ2-3, with TRBD1 matching 11 bases. The source is an adult in good health. Sequencing used peripheral blood, obtained on day 0 of MenACWY control vaccination. In DNA, the CDR3 is TGTGCTAGTGGTCGGACAGGACAGGGGGCTTCAGATACGCAGTATTTT. It encodes CASGRTGQGASDTQYF.